The next 8 T cell receptor beta chains were all read from a single sample in a study of T cell responses to AZD1222 COVID-19 vaccine. Assay: immunoSEQ multiplex PCR; the TCRdb copy retains only in-frame clones and omits some. The sample carries more than 80,000 clones, 90% recorded once. Here the sequenced sample was peripheral blood, taken 28 days after the second AZD1222 dose. The receptors originated from an adult who received the AZD1222 COVID-19 vaccine.

This rearrangement joins TRBV24-1 to TRBJ2-3; D remains unclear. The V gene's germline CDR1 is KGHDR and CDR2 SFDVKD. Trimming left V 5 bases short and J 0 bases short, with 5 bases between. The CDR3 runs to 13 residues. The CDR3 region has the DNA TGTGCCACCAGTGTGCCTAGCACAGATACGCAGTATTTT. Translating gives CATSVPSTDTQYF.

The chain combines TRBV5-8 with TRBJ2-3, with D possibly being TRBD1 or TRBD2 (5 bases each). Germline-derived CDR1 and CDR2 are SGHTS and YDEGEE. This CDR3 has 15 amino acids. V was pared by 4 bases and J by 4 bases, with 16 bases between. The CDR3 nucleotides are TGTGCCAGCAGCCTATCACCCGGGACCCCAGATACGCAGTATTTT. Its protein is CASSLSPGTPDTQYF.

The J gene is TRBJ2-7, the V gene TRBV2; 9 bases agree with TRBD1. The CDR3 loop spans 12 amino acids. From germline, CDR1 is SNHLY and CDR2 FYNNEI. The V gene end was trimmed by 6 bases and the J gene end by 4 bases; junction bases not matched to a gene: 1. CDR3 residues: CASRDRGYEQYF. The CDR3 nucleotides are TGTGCCAGCAGGGACAGGGGTTACGAGCAGTACTTC.

This chain links TRBV2 with TRBJ1-1; TRBD1 matches 7 bases. This CDR3 comprises 15 residues. Germline V gene lookup returns CDR1 SNHLY and CDR2 FYNNEI. The V gene end was trimmed by 10 bases and the J gene end by 4 bases; junction bases not matched to a gene: 15. The CDR3 DNA is TGTGCCACTGCAGTTAAGGTGGCAGGGGGCACTGAAGCTTTCTTT. Its protein is CATAVKVAGGTEAFF.

The chain combines TRBV11-2 with TRBJ1-2, with TRBD1 as a possible D gene (6 bases). CDR1 is SGHAT, CDR2 FQNNGV, per germline. The CDR3 contains 15 residues. V lost 5 bases and J 0 bases, leaving 13 bases between the germline ends. CDR3 DNA sequence: TGTGCCAGCAGCATGACAGGACCTTCTAACTATGGCTACACCTTC. Its translation is CASSMTGPSNYGYTF.

The chain is built from TRBV7-2 and TRBJ2-2; unclear D gene. From germline, CDR1 is SGHTA and CDR2 FQGNSA. V lost 5 bases to trimming and J lost 3 bases, with 16 bases between them. The CDR3 is made up of 16 amino acids. CDR3 residues: CASSPPLTSYTGELFF. The CDR3 DNA reads TGTGCCAGCAGCCCGCCTCTGACGAGTTACACCGGGGAGCTGTTTTTT.

This chain joins TRBV9 and TRBJ2-1; D remains unclear. This CDR3 has 13 residues. Germline lookup yields CDR1 SGDLS and CDR2 YYNGEE. The V end lost 5 bases, the J end lost 3 bases, and 9 bases lay between the germline ends. CDR3 in amino acids: CASSPVDYNEQFF. CDR3 DNA sequence: TGTGCCAGCAGTCCGGTCGACTACAATGAGCAGTTCTTC.

The chain uses TRBV28 and TRBJ1-3, with 7 bases identical to TRBD1. Germline loops: CDR1 MDHEN, CDR2 SYDVKM. V was pared by 8 bases and J by 1 base, with 8 bases of the junction left unmatched. There are 15 residues in the CDR3. The CDR3 loop is CASESAGGSGNTIYF. CDR3 coding DNA: TGTGCCAGCGAATCCGCAGGGGGGTCTGGAAACACCATATATTTT.